This T cell receptor beta chain comes out of a study of blood T cell repertoires in COVID-19. TCRdb's table, derived via immunoSEQ multiplex PCR, lists solely in-frame clones and lacks some. The table has 250,000 or so clones, 84% seen once. Trimming removed 0 bases from V and 2 bases from J, with 14 bases in between. Germline values: CDR1 MNHEY, CDR2 SMNVEV (reference sequence). The CDR3 loop spans 16 amino acids. This chain joins TRBV27 and TRBJ2-7, with D unclear. The sample was PBMCs or T cells enriched from blood (not recorded which). The receptor was derived from a man between 45 and 60 years old who had recovered from COVID-19. The CDR3 region is CASSLSSYRLTYEQYF. Here the CDR3 DNA reads TGTGCCAGCAGTTTATCTTCCTATCGACTTACCTACGAGCAGTACTTC.